The clone carrying this T cell receptor beta chain has more than one count but fewer than ten. These data originate in a study of cytotoxic CD8 clonotypes in ibrutinib-treated CLL. Assay: immunoSEQ multiplex PCR; the TCRdb copy retains only in-frame clones and omits some. The sample lists roughly 190,000 clones; about two thirds were seen once. This sample comprised PBMCs, obtained after 24 months of ibrutinib treatment. The clonotype was recovered from a human donor with chronic lymphocytic leukemia.

CDR3 DNA: TGTGCCAGCAGCGCAGAGAACGACTACAATGAGCAGTTCTTC. This gives the protein CASSAENDYNEQFF. The gene calls are TRBV7-9 and TRBJ2-1; the D is unclear. There are 14 residues in the CDR3. The V gene lost 5 bases and the J gene lost 3 bases, with 11 bases spanning the gap. The germline CDR1 and CDR2 sequences are SEHNR and FQNEAQ (reference sequence).